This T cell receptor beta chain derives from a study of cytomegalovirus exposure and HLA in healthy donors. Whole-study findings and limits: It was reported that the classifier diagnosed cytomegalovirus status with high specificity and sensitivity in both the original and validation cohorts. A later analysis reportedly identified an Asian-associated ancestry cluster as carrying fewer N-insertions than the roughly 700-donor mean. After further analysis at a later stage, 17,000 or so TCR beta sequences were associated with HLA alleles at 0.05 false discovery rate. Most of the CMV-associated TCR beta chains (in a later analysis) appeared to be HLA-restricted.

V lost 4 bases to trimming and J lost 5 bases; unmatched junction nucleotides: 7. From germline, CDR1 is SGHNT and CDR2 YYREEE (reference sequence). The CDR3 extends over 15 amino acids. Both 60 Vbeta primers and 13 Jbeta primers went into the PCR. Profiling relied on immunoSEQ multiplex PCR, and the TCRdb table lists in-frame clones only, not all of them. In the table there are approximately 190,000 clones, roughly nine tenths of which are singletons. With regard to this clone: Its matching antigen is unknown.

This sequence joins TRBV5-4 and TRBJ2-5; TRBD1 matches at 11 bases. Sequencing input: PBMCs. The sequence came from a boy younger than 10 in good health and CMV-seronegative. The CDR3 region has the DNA TGTGCCAGCAGCCCCGGACAGGGGGCGAGTGAGACCCAGTACTTC. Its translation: CASSPGQGASETQYF.